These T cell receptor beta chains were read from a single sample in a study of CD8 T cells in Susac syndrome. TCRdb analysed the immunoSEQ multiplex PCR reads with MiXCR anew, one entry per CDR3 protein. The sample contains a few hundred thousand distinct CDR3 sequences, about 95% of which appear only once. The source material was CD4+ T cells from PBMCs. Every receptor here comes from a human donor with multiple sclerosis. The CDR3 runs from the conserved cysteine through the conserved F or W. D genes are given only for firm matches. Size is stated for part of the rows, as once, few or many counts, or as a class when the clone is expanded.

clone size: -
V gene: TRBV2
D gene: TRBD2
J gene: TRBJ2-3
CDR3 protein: CASSAHPGSGRLTDTQYF
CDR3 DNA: TGTGCCAGCAGTGCCCACCCGGGGAGCGGGAGACTCACAGATACGCAGTATTTT

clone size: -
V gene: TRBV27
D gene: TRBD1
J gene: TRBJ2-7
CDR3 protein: CASSLGYRGQWYEQYF
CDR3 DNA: TGTGCCAGCAGTTTAGGATACAGGGGGCAGTGGTACGAGCAGTACTTC

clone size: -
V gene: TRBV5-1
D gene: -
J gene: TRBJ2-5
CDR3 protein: CASSLAAEPMETQYF
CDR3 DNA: TGCGCCAGCAGCTTGGCAGCGGAACCCATGGAGACCCAGTACTTC

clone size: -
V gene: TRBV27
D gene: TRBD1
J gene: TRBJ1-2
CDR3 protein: CASSLSGQNGYTF
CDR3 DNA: TGTGCCAGCAGTTTATCGGGACAGAATGGCTACACCTTC

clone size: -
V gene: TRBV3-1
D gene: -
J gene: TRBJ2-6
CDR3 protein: CASSQNSGANVLTF
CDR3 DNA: TGTGCCAGCAGCCAGAACTCTGGGGCCAACGTCCTGACTTTC

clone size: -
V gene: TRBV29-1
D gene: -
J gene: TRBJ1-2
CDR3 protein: CSATAGGQFYGYTF
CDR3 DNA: TGCAGCGCTACCGCGGGGGGGCAGTTCTATGGCTACACCTTC

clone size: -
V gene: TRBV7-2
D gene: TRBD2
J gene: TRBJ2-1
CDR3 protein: CASSLVATSGYNEQFF
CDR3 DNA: TGTGCCAGCAGCTTAGTCGCGACTAGCGGGTACAATGAGCAGTTCTTC

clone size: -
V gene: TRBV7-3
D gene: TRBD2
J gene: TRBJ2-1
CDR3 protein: CASGKSGLAGYNEQFF
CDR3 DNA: TGTGCCAGCGGTAAATCCGGACTAGCGGGCTACAATGAGCAGTTCTTC

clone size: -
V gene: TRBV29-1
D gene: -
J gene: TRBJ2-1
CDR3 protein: CSVAIGGGPYNEQFF
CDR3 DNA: TGCAGCGTTGCGATAGGGGGGGGTCCATACAATGAGCAGTTCTTC

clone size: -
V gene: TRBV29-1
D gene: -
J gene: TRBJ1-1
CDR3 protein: CSGRGVGTEAFF
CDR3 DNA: TGCAGCGGGCGGGGCGTGGGCACTGAAGCTTTCTTT

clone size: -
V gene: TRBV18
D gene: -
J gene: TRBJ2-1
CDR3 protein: CASSPEGGSYNEQFF
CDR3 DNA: TGTGCCAGCTCACCAGAGGGGGGGTCCTACAATGAGCAGTTCTTC

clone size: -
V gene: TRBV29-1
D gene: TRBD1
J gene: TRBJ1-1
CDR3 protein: CSVVGTVGTGTEAFF
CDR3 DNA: TGCAGCGTTGTTGGGACAGTGGGGACCGGCACTGAAGCTTTCTTT

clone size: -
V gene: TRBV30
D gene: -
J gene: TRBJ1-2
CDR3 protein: CAWSGTGGHYGYTF
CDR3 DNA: TGTGCCTGGAGTGGAACGGGAGGGCACTATGGCTACACCTTC

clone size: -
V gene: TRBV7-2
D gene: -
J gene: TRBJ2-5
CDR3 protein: CASSFSRDRFQETQYF
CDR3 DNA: TGTGCCAGCAGCTTTTCCAGGGACCGGTTCCAAGAGACCCAGTACTTC

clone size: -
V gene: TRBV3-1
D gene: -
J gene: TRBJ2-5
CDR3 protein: CASSQGDVEETQYF
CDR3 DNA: TGTGCCAGCAGCCAAGGGGACGTCGAAGAGACCCAGTACTTC

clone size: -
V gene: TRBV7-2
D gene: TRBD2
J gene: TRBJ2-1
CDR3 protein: CASSLDLAGGRNEQFF
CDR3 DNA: TGTGCCAGCAGCTTAGATCTGGCGGGAGGGCGCAATGAGCAGTTCTTC

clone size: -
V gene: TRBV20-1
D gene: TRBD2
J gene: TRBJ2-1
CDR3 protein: CSAPLTASGSGEQFF
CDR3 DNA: TGCAGTGCTCCCCTGACGGCTAGCGGGAGTGGTGAGCAGTTCTTC

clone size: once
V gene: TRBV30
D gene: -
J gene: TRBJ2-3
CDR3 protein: CAWSLLDTQYF
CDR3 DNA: TGTGCCTGGAGCTTATTAGATACGCAGTATTTT

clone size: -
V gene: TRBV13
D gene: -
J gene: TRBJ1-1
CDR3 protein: CASSKTGAEAFF
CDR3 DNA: TGTGCCAGCAGCAAGACAGGAGCTGAAGCTTTCTTT

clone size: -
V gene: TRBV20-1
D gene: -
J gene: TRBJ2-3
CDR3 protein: CSQYGGPTDTQYF
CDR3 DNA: TGCAGTCAATACGGGGGACCCACAGATACGCAGTATTTT

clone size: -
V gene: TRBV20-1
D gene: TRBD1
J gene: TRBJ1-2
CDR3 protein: CSAMDRTVYGYTF
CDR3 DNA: TGCAGTGCAATGGACAGGACGGTCTATGGCTACACCTTC

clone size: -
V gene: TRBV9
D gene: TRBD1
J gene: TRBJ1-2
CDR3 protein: CASSASRDRGIGYTF
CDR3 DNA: TGTGCCAGCAGCGCGAGCCGGGACAGGGGAATCGGCTACACCTTC

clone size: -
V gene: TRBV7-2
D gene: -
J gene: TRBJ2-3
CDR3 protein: CASSYGGYADTQYF
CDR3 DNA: TGTGCCAGCAGCTATGGAGGTTATGCGGATACGCAGTATTTT

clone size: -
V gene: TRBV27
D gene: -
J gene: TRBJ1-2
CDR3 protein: CASSLSWRYGYTF
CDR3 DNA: TGTGCCAGCAGTTTATCCTGGCGGTATGGCTACACCTTC

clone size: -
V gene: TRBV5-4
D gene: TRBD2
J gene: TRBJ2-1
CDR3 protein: CASSLNAGGYNEQFF
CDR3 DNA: TGTGCCAGCAGCTTGAACGCGGGAGGGTACAATGAGCAGTTCTTC

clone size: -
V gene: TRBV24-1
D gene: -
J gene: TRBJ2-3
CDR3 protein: CATSDSGSPYTDTQYF
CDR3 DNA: TGTGCCACCAGTGATTCAGGGTCCCCCTACACAGATACGCAGTATTTT

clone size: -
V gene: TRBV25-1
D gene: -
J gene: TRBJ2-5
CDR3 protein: CASSELPVETQYF
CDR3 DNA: TGTGCCAGCAGTGAATTACCGGTTGAGACCCAGTACTTC

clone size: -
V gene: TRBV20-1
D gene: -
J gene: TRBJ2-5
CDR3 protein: CSGLDLRETQYF
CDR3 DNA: TGCAGTGGGCTAGATCTCCGAGAGACCCAGTACTTC

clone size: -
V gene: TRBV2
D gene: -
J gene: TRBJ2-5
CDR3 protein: CASMQSLQETQYF
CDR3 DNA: TGTGCCAGCATGCAGTCCTTACAAGAGACCCAGTACTTC

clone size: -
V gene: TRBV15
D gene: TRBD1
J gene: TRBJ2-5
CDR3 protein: CATSKGQSQETQYF
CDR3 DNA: TGTGCCACCAGCAAGGGACAGTCACAAGAGACCCAGTACTTC

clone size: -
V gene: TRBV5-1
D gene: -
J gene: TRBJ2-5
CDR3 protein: CASSLWDLETQYF
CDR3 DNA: TGCGCCAGCAGCTTGTGGGATTTGGAGACCCAGTACTTC

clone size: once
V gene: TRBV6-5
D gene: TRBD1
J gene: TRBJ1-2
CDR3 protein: CASSSLQGARGYTF
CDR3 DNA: TGTGCCAGCAGTTCTCTCCAGGGGGCGCGTGGCTACACCTTC

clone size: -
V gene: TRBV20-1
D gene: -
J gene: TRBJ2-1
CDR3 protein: CSATPRGLRNEQFF
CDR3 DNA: TGCAGTGCAACCCCCAGGGGACTGCGCAATGAGCAGTTCTTC

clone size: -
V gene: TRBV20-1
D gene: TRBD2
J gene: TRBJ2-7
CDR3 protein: CSATSSPSGKLREQYF
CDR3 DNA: TGCAGTGCTACCTCGTCTCCTAGCGGGAAACTCCGCGAGCAGTACTTC

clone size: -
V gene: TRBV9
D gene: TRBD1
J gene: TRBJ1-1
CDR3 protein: CASSTRQGGTEAFF
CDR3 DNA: TGTGCCAGCAGCACGAGACAGGGGGGCACTGAAGCTTTCTTT

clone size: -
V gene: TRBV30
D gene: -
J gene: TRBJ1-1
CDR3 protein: CAWSVRGFEAFF
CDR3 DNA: TGTGCCTGGAGTGTACGGGGCTTTGAAGCTTTCTTT

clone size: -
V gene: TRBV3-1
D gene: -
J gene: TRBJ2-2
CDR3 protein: CASSQLPANTGELFF
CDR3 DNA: TGTGCCAGCAGCCAATTGCCGGCAAACACCGGGGAGCTGTTTTTT

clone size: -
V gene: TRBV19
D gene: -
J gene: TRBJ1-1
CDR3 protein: CASTGRTEAFF
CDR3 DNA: TGTGCCAGTACCGGGCGCACTGAAGCTTTCTTT

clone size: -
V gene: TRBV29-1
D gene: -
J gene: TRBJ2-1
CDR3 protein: CSGAGQPYEQFF
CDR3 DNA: TGCAGCGGCGCGGGACAGCCTTATGAGCAGTTCTTC

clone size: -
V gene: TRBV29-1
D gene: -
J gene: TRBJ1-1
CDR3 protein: CSVRGWGWTEAFF
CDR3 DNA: TGCAGCGTTAGGGGATGGGGTTGGACTGAAGCTTTCTTT

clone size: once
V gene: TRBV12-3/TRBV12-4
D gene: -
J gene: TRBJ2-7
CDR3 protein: CASSVVRGESYEQYF
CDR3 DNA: TGTGCCAGCAGTGTCGTCCGAGGAGAATCCTACGAGCAGTACTTC

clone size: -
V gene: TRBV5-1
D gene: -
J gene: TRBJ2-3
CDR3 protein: CASSLDLGGTDTQYF
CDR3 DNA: TGCGCCAGCAGCTTGGATCTCGGGGGCACAGATACGCAGTATTTT

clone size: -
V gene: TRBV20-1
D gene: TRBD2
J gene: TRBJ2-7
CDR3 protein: CSARETSGGSEQYF
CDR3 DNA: TGCAGTGCTAGGGAAACTAGCGGGGGGTCCGAGCAGTACTTC

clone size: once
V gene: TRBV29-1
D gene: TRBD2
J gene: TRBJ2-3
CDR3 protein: CSVGRPSGQIVDTQYF
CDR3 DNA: TGCAGCGTTGGACGGCCTAGCGGGCAAATCGTGGATACGCAGTATTTT

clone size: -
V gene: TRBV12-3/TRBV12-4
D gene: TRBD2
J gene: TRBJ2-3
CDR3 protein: CASSLEGGRKNF
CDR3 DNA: TGTGCCAGCAGTTTAGAGGGCGGGAGGAAGAATTTT

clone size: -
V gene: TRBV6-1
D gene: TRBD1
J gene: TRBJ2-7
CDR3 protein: CASSDPSGGPPYEQYF
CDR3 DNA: TGTGCCAGCAGTGACCCCTCAGGGGGACCACCCTACGAGCAGTACTTC